This is a list of T cell receptor beta chains from one sample in a study of long-term antiretroviral therapy in people with HIV. Assay used: immunoSEQ multiplex PCR; TCRdb lists only in-frame clones, some missing. There are some 15,000 clones in the sample; 88% occur only once, and about 9.9% lies in the top ten. This specimen was unsorted PBMCs, taken 6.2 years after starting antiretroviral therapy. These receptors were collected from a man aged 40-49 years with HIV. CDR3s include the opening cysteine and the closing phenylalanine or tryptophan. D genes are given only for firm matches. Rows give clone size only sometimes, using once, few, many, or a class for an expanded clone.

d_call: -
j_call: TRBJ1-2
clone_size: -
v_call: TRBV18
cdr3_nt: TGTGCCAGCTCACCCGGCGGGGGGGACTATGGCTACACCTTC
cdr3_aa: CASSPGGGDYGYTF

d_call: TRBD1
j_call: TRBJ1-2
clone_size: once
v_call: TRBV28
cdr3_nt: TGTGCCAGCAGTTTGATTACCGGGACAGATTATGGCTACACCTTC
cdr3_aa: CASSLITGTDYGYTF

d_call: TRBD2
j_call: TRBJ2-2
clone_size: -
v_call: TRBV27
cdr3_nt: TGTGCCAGCAGGCAATATAGCGGGAGAGACACCGGGGAGCTGTTTTTT
cdr3_aa: CASRQYSGRDTGELFF

d_call: -
j_call: TRBJ1-3
clone_size: -
v_call: TRBV25-1
cdr3_nt: TGTGCCAGCAGTGGCGAGACAAGGGCATTTGGAAACACCATATATTTT
cdr3_aa: CASSGETRAFGNTIYF

d_call: TRBD1
j_call: TRBJ2-1
clone_size: -
v_call: TRBV11-2
cdr3_nt: TGTGCCAGCAGCTTAGTGGGACAGGGGGGGAATGAGCAGTTCTTC
cdr3_aa: CASSLVGQGGNEQFF

d_call: TRBD2
j_call: TRBJ2-1
clone_size: -
v_call: TRBV29-1
cdr3_nt: TGCAGCGTTTCCCGGCTAGCGGGAGGAAATGAGCAGTTCTTC
cdr3_aa: CSVSRLAGGNEQFF

d_call: -
j_call: TRBJ2-7
clone_size: -
v_call: TRBV29-1
cdr3_nt: TGCAGCGTTGTAGGCCTTATTTCCTACGAGCAGTACTTC
cdr3_aa: CSVVGLISYEQYF

d_call: TRBD1
j_call: TRBJ1-5
clone_size: -
v_call: TRBV28
cdr3_nt: TGTGCCAGCGGTTGGCGAGGGGGCTTGCCCCAGCATTTT
cdr3_aa: CASGWRGGLPQHF

d_call: TRBD2
j_call: TRBJ2-2
clone_size: -
v_call: TRBV7-6
cdr3_nt: TGTGCCAGCAGCTTATTGGCGGGAGGGCCCGGGGAGCTGTTTTTT
cdr3_aa: CASSLLAGGPGELFF

d_call: TRBD2
j_call: TRBJ2-1
clone_size: -
v_call: TRBV19
cdr3_nt: TGTGCCAGTAAACCCCTGACTAGCGGGAGCGCTAAGGAGCAGTTCTTC
cdr3_aa: CASKPLTSGSAKEQFF

d_call: -
j_call: TRBJ1-1
clone_size: -
v_call: TRBV5-6
cdr3_nt: TGTGCCAGCAGCTTGGGGGGTCGGAGAGAAGCTTTCTTT
cdr3_aa: CASSLGGRREAFF

d_call: TRBD1
j_call: TRBJ2-7
clone_size: -
v_call: TRBV5-5
cdr3_nt: TGTGCCAGCAGCTTTTACGGGGACAGTCCCTACGAGCAGTACTTC
cdr3_aa: CASSFYGDSPYEQYF

d_call: TRBD1
j_call: TRBJ1-4
clone_size: -
v_call: TRBV4-3
cdr3_nt: TGCGCCAGCAGCCAAGATCCAGGGGGCTATACTAATGAAAAACTGTTTTTT
cdr3_aa: CASSQDPGGYTNEKLFF

d_call: TRBD1
j_call: TRBJ2-2
clone_size: -
v_call: TRBV5-1
cdr3_nt: TGCGCCAGCAGCTGGCGACAGGGGAACACCGGGGAGCTGTTTTTT
cdr3_aa: CASSWRQGNTGELFF

d_call: -
j_call: TRBJ2-7
clone_size: -
v_call: TRBV4-3
cdr3_nt: TGCGCCAGCAGCCAAGATCGGTCCAGGGGATATGGCTACGAGCAGTACTTC
cdr3_aa: CASSQDRSRGYGYEQYF

d_call: -
j_call: TRBJ1-1
clone_size: -
v_call: TRBV2
cdr3_nt: TGTGCCAGCAGTCAACAGGTGGGAGCTTTCTTT
cdr3_aa: CASSQQVGAFF

d_call: -
j_call: TRBJ1-1
clone_size: -
v_call: TRBV9
cdr3_nt: TGTGCCAGCAGCCCCGGTGATTGGGGGGGGACTGAAGCTTTCTTT
cdr3_aa: CASSPGDWGGTEAFF

d_call: -
j_call: TRBJ1-2
clone_size: once
v_call: TRBV27
cdr3_nt: TGTGCCAGCAGATTCTTACAGGGATTGGGAGGCTACACCTTC
cdr3_aa: CASRFLQGLGGYTF

d_call: -
j_call: TRBJ2-3
clone_size: -
v_call: TRBV5-4
cdr3_nt: TGTGCCAGCAGCTTGGGGGAGCGGGGCACAGATACGCAGTATTTT
cdr3_aa: CASSLGERGTDTQYF

d_call: TRBD2
j_call: TRBJ2-5
clone_size: -
v_call: TRBV7-2
cdr3_nt: TGTGCCAGCAGCCCAGAACTAGCGGGAGTGGGGGAGACCCAGTACTTC
cdr3_aa: CASSPELAGVGETQYF

d_call: TRBD2
j_call: TRBJ2-3
clone_size: -
v_call: TRBV7-2
cdr3_nt: TGTGCCAGCAGCGGAACTAGCGGGAGGGGACGCACAGATACGCAGTATTTT
cdr3_aa: CASSGTSGRGRTDTQYF

d_call: TRBD1
j_call: TRBJ2-7
clone_size: once
v_call: TRBV25-1
cdr3_nt: TGTGCCAGCACCTCCAGGGGGACCTACGAGCAGTACTTC
cdr3_aa: CASTSRGTYEQYF

d_call: -
j_call: TRBJ1-3
clone_size: -
v_call: TRBV4-3
cdr3_nt: TGCGCCAGCAGCCAAGTAGGGGGGGCTGGAAACACCATATATTTT
cdr3_aa: CASSQVGGAGNTIYF

d_call: TRBD1
j_call: TRBJ2-1
clone_size: -
v_call: TRBV7-3
cdr3_nt: TGTGCCAGCAGCCCAGGGGGCAGTCACAATGAGCAGTTCTTC
cdr3_aa: CASSPGGSHNEQFF

d_call: -
j_call: TRBJ2-2
clone_size: -
v_call: TRBV7-6
cdr3_nt: TGTGCCAGCAGCTTAGGCTGGGAAGGGGAGCTGTTTTTT
cdr3_aa: CASSLGWEGELFF

d_call: -
j_call: TRBJ1-1
clone_size: -
v_call: TRBV6-5
cdr3_nt: TGTGCCAGCAGCTTAATCAGGGGTGAAGCTTTCTTT
cdr3_aa: CASSLIRGEAFF

d_call: -
j_call: TRBJ1-2
clone_size: -
v_call: TRBV29-1
cdr3_nt: TGCAGCGTTGTGGTGGCCTCGAGCTATGGCTACACCTTC
cdr3_aa: CSVVVASSYGYTF

d_call: -
j_call: TRBJ1-4
clone_size: once
v_call: TRBV7-9
cdr3_nt: TGTGCCAGCAGCTTAGCGATTGGGCGGGATGAAAAACTGTTTTTT
cdr3_aa: CASSLAIGRDEKLFF

d_call: -
j_call: TRBJ2-5
clone_size: -
v_call: TRBV28
cdr3_nt: TGTGCCAGCAGTTTACCCGCACAGGGAATGCAAGAGACCCAGTACTTC
cdr3_aa: CASSLPAQGMQETQYF

d_call: TRBD2
j_call: TRBJ2-7
clone_size: -
v_call: TRBV28
cdr3_nt: TGTGCCAGCAGGGCTGGACTAGCGGGGACCTACGAGCAGTACTTC
cdr3_aa: CASRAGLAGTYEQYF

d_call: -
j_call: TRBJ2-7
clone_size: -
v_call: TRBV14
cdr3_nt: TGTGCCAGCAGCCCTACGGGTTCCGGGGACGAGCAGTACTTC
cdr3_aa: CASSPTGSGDEQYF

d_call: -
j_call: TRBJ1-1
clone_size: -
v_call: TRBV10-3
cdr3_nt: TGTGCCATCAGTGGGCAGGGCCTGAACACTGAAGCTTTCTTT
cdr3_aa: CAISGQGLNTEAFF

d_call: TRBD2
j_call: TRBJ2-7
clone_size: -
v_call: TRBV2
cdr3_nt: TGTGCCAGCAGTGATCAGGGACTAGTTTACGAGCAGTACTTC
cdr3_aa: CASSDQGLVYEQYF

d_call: -
j_call: TRBJ2-5
clone_size: -
v_call: TRBV11-2
cdr3_nt: TGTGCCAGCAGCTTGACAGGGAGGGAAGAAGAGACCCAGTACTTC
cdr3_aa: CASSLTGREEETQYF

d_call: -
j_call: TRBJ2-5
clone_size: -
v_call: TRBV5-7
cdr3_nt: TGTGCCAGCAGCTTGGTCAGGGGCCAGTACTTC
cdr3_aa: CASSLVRGQYF

d_call: -
j_call: TRBJ2-5
clone_size: few
v_call: TRBV10-2
cdr3_nt: TGCGCCAGCAGCCCTAGCGTAGAGACCCAGTACTTC
cdr3_aa: CASSPSVETQYF

d_call: TRBD2
j_call: TRBJ2-7
clone_size: -
v_call: TRBV7-2
cdr3_nt: TGTGCCAGCAGCTTTAGCGGGAGTATGTACGAGCAGTACTTC
cdr3_aa: CASSFSGSMYEQYF

d_call: -
j_call: TRBJ2-3
clone_size: -
v_call: TRBV21-1
cdr3_nt: TGTGCCAGCAGCAAAGCGATACCGGGGACAGGGACCACAGATACGCAGTATTTT
cdr3_aa: CASSKAIPGTGTTDTQYF

d_call: -
j_call: TRBJ2-7
clone_size: -
v_call: TRBV7-2
cdr3_nt: TGTGCCAGCAGCCCAGGACTTGCGTGGGAGCTTGACGAGCAGTACTTC
cdr3_aa: CASSPGLAWELDEQYF

d_call: -
j_call: TRBJ2-3
clone_size: -
v_call: TRBV13
cdr3_nt: TGTGCCAGCAGTGAAGACATTGATACGCAGTATTTT
cdr3_aa: CASSEDIDTQYF

d_call: TRBD1
j_call: TRBJ2-7
clone_size: -
v_call: TRBV4-2
cdr3_nt: TGTGCCAGCAGCCAACCAGTCGGACAGGACGTCTACGAGCAGTACTTC
cdr3_aa: CASSQPVGQDVYEQYF

d_call: -
j_call: TRBJ2-2
clone_size: -
v_call: TRBV7-9
cdr3_nt: TGTGCCAGCAGCACAGACAGCTTCACCGGGGAGCTGTTTTTT
cdr3_aa: CASSTDSFTGELFF

d_call: -
j_call: TRBJ1-1
clone_size: once
v_call: TRBV6-1
cdr3_nt: TGTGCCAGCAGTGAACCGGGCAGGTTGAACACTGAAGCTTTCTTT
cdr3_aa: CASSEPGRLNTEAFF

d_call: -
j_call: TRBJ2-5
clone_size: -
v_call: TRBV11-2
cdr3_nt: TGTGCCAGCAGCTTCGGCCACGCGGTCCCGGAGACCCAGTACTTC
cdr3_aa: CASSFGHAVPETQYF

d_call: -
j_call: TRBJ2-1
clone_size: -
v_call: TRBV7-2
cdr3_nt: TGTGCCAGCAGCTCTGCCGGGCAGAGCAATGAGCAGTTCTTC
cdr3_aa: CASSSAGQSNEQFF